These T cell receptor beta chains were read from a single sample in a study of blood T cells in healthy people across ages. TCRdb reprocessed the 5' RACE reads with MiXCR, giving one entry per CDR3 protein. The sample has around 710,000 distinct CDR3 sequences; 35% to 45% are singletons. The sequencing input was blood. Every receptor here comes from a woman aged 55 to 70 in good health. The CDR3 runs from the conserved cysteine through the conserved F or W. Each record gives: D gene, V gene, CDR3 protein. The D gene is left open where the match is weak.

D gene: TRBD1; V gene: TRBV10-1; CDR3 protein: CASSEGTGAVNEQFF
D gene: NA; V gene: TRBV20-1; CDR3 protein: CSARDPMGGRETQYF
D gene: NA; V gene: TRBV7-3; CDR3 protein: CASSLTVTTDTQYF
D gene: TRBD1; V gene: TRBV5-1; CDR3 protein: CASSLIPGTENTEAFF
D gene: NA; V gene: TRBV6-5; CDR3 protein: CASSYFSDSSYNEQYF
D gene: NA; V gene: TRBV7-9; CDR3 protein: CASSPAQTLAKNIQYF
D gene: NA; V gene: TRBV18; CDR3 protein: CASSPGVPADTQYF
D gene: NA; V gene: TRBV7-9; CDR3 protein: CASSLDGSDYNEQFF
D gene: TRBD2; V gene: TRBV20-1; CDR3 protein: CSARGELAVETQYF
D gene: NA; V gene: TRBV21-1; CDR3 protein: CASSMPLAGLGYEQYF
D gene: TRBD2; V gene: TRBV20-1; CDR3 protein: CSARDWLAGDTDTQYF
D gene: TRBD2; V gene: TRBV6-6; CDR3 protein: CASRATSGQETQYF
D gene: NA; V gene: TRBV9; CDR3 protein: CASSVSTDPLEGYTF
D gene: NA; V gene: TRBV20-1; CDR3 protein: CSARVAGGATRFF
D gene: TRBD2; V gene: TRBV28; CDR3 protein: CASSLATSGGRTQFF
D gene: TRBD2; V gene: TRBV5-5; CDR3 protein: CASSLESGGVQETQYF
D gene: NA; V gene: TRBV18; CDR3 protein: CASSPPENHYNEQFF
D gene: NA; V gene: TRBV3-1; CDR3 protein: CASSQDPQGKSEQYF
D gene: NA; V gene: TRBV3-1; CDR3 protein: CASSLLVDEQFF
D gene: NA; V gene: TRBV20-1; CDR3 protein: CSARDEVWQYF
D gene: NA; V gene: TRBV4-3; CDR3 protein: CASSQEGGGPGTDTQYF
D gene: TRBD1; V gene: TRBV28; CDR3 protein: CASAPSRGQGLVAKNIQYF
D gene: NA; V gene: TRBV27; CDR3 protein: CASSLGSQRSYNEQYF
D gene: TRBD2; V gene: TRBV6-2/TRBV6-3; CDR3 protein: CASRQLAGGADTQYF
D gene: NA; V gene: TRBV20-1; CDR3 protein: CSARGAGKSTF
D gene: NA; V gene: TRBV5-6; CDR3 protein: CASRVRGDYGYTF
D gene: NA; V gene: TRBV4-1; CDR3 protein: CASSQDTDNEQFF
D gene: NA; V gene: TRBV5-6; CDR3 protein: CASSLAYGQLEQYF
D gene: NA; V gene: TRBV20-1; CDR3 protein: CSAKKGISNQPQHF
D gene: TRBD2; V gene: TRBV10-3; CDR3 protein: CATQLAGVHEQYF
D gene: TRBD2; V gene: TRBV7-2; CDR3 protein: CASSLKSTSGRAYNEQFF
D gene: TRBD1; V gene: TRBV7-2; CDR3 protein: CASSFSPGQESQETQYF
D gene: NA; V gene: TRBV10-2; CDR3 protein: CASSVGSEGDEQYF
D gene: TRBD2; V gene: TRBV18; CDR3 protein: CASSPSGLAHEQFF
D gene: NA; V gene: TRBV28; CDR3 protein: CASSFVGQGAYGYTF
D gene: TRBD2; V gene: TRBV6-5; CDR3 protein: CASNRLADYNEQFF
D gene: TRBD1; V gene: TRBV6-2/TRBV6-3; CDR3 protein: CASSYGTGAKANEKLFF
D gene: NA; V gene: TRBV13; CDR3 protein: CASSLESRGSGSHEQYF
D gene: NA; V gene: TRBV9; CDR3 protein: CASSPPALGETQYF
D gene: TRBD2; V gene: TRBV20-1; CDR3 protein: CSARGGEGSAYEQYF
D gene: TRBD2; V gene: TRBV5-1; CDR3 protein: CASSTTSGSYEQYF
D gene: NA; V gene: TRBV11-2; CDR3 protein: CASSVGQAIGYTF
D gene: TRBD1; V gene: TRBV5-1; CDR3 protein: CVSSSFGLGQGGHEQYF
D gene: TRBD2; V gene: TRBV20-1; CDR3 protein: CSARLAGVYNEQFF